This T cell receptor beta chain was profiled in a study of regulatory T cells in long-lasting Graves disease. The germline CDR1 and CDR2 sequences are MRHNA and SNTAGT. The V and J ends lost 2 bases and 3 bases respectively, with 6 bases between them. The CDR3 extends over 13 amino acids. This clonotype was seen only a few times. CDR3-region Arm-PCR and iRepertoire HTBI primers produced the TCR beta libraries. TCRdb re-derived calls from the multiplex PCR reads in MiXCR, one entry per CDR3 protein. The data contain around 480,000 distinct CDR3 sequences, about 16% of them singletons. Time point specified: newly diagnosed GD, antithyroid drugs for less than 3 months. The TCR library was prepared using RNA isolated from PBMCs. These data were likewise used in another study, on T cells in Graves' hyperthyroidism and ophthalmopathy.

This receptor was identified in a woman aged 35-65 years with Graves disease. The material was peripheral blood mononuclear cells (PBMCs), obtained at new diagnosis, from a patient treated with antithyroid drugs. The chain recombines TRBV6-4 with TRBJ2-3; D gene uncertain. The CDR3 DNA is TGTGCCAGCAGTGACAAGGAAACAGATACGCAGTATTTT. This gives the protein CASSDKETDTQYF.